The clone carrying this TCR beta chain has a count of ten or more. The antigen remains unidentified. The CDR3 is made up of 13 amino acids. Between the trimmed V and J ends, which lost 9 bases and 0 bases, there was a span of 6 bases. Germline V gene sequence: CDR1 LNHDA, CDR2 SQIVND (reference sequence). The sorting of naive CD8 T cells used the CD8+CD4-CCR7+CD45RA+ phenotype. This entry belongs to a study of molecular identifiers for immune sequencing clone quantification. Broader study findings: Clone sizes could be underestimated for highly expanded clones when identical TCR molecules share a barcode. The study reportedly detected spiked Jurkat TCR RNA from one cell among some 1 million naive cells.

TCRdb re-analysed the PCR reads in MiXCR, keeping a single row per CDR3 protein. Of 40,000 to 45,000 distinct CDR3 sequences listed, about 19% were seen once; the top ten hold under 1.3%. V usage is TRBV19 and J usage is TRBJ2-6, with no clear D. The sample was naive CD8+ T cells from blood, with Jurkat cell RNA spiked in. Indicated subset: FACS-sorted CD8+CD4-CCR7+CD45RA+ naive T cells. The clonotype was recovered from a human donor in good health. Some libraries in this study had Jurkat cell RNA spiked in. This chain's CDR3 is CASQSSGANVLTF. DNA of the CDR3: TGTGCCAGCCAGAGCTCTGGGGCCAACGTCCTGACTTTC.